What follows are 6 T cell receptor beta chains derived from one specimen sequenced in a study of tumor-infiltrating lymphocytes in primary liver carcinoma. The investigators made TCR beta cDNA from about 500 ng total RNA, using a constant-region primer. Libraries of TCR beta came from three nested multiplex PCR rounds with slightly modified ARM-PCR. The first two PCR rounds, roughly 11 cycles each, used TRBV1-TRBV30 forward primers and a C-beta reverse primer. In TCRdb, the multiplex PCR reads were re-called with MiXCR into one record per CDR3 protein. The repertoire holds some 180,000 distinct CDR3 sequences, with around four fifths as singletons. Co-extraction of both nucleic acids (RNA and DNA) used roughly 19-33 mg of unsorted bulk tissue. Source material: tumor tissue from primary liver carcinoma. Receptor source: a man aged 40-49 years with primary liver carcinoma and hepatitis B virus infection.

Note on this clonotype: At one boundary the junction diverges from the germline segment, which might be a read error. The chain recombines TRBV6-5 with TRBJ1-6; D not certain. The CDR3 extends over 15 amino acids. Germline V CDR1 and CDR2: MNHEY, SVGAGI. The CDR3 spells CVSSKTLRKESPHHF. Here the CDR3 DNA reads TGTGTCAGCAGTAAAACCCTTAGGAAGGAGTCACCCCACCACTTT.

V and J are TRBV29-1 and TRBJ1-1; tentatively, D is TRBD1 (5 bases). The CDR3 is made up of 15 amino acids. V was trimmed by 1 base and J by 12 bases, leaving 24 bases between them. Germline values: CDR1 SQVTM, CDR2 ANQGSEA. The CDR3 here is CSVEGGWGMNTETFF. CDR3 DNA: TGCAGCGTTGAAGGGGGCTGGGGGATGAACACTGAGACTTTCTTT.

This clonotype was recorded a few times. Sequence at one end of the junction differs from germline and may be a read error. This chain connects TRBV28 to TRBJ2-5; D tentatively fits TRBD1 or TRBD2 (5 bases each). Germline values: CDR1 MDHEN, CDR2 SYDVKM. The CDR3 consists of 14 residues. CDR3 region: CARSRDVGQETQYF. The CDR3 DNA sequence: TGTGCCAGGAGTCGGGACGTTGGGCAAGAGACGCAGTACTTC.

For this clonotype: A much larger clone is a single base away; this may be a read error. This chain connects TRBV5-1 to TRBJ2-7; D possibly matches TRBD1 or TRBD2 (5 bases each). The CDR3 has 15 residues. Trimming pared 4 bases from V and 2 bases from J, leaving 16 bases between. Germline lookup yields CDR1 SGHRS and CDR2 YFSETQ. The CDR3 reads CASSESSQGPYEQYF. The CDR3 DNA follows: TGCGCCAGCAGCGAGTCGTCGCAGGGACCCTACGAGCAGTACTTC.

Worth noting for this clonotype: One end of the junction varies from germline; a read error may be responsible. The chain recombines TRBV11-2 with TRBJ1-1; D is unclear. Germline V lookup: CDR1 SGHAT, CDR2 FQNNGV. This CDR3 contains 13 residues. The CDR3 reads CDSSLGMSTEAFF. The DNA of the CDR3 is TGTGACAGCAGCTTAGGCATGAGCACTGAAGCTTTCTTT.

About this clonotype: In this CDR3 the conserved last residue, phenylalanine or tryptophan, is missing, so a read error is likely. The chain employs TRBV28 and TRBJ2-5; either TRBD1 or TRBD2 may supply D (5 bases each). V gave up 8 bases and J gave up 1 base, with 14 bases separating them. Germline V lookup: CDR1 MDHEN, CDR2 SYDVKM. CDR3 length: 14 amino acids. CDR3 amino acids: CASFAEGIQETQYL. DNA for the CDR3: TGTGCCAGCTTCGCCGAGGGGATCCAAGAGACCCAGTACTTA.